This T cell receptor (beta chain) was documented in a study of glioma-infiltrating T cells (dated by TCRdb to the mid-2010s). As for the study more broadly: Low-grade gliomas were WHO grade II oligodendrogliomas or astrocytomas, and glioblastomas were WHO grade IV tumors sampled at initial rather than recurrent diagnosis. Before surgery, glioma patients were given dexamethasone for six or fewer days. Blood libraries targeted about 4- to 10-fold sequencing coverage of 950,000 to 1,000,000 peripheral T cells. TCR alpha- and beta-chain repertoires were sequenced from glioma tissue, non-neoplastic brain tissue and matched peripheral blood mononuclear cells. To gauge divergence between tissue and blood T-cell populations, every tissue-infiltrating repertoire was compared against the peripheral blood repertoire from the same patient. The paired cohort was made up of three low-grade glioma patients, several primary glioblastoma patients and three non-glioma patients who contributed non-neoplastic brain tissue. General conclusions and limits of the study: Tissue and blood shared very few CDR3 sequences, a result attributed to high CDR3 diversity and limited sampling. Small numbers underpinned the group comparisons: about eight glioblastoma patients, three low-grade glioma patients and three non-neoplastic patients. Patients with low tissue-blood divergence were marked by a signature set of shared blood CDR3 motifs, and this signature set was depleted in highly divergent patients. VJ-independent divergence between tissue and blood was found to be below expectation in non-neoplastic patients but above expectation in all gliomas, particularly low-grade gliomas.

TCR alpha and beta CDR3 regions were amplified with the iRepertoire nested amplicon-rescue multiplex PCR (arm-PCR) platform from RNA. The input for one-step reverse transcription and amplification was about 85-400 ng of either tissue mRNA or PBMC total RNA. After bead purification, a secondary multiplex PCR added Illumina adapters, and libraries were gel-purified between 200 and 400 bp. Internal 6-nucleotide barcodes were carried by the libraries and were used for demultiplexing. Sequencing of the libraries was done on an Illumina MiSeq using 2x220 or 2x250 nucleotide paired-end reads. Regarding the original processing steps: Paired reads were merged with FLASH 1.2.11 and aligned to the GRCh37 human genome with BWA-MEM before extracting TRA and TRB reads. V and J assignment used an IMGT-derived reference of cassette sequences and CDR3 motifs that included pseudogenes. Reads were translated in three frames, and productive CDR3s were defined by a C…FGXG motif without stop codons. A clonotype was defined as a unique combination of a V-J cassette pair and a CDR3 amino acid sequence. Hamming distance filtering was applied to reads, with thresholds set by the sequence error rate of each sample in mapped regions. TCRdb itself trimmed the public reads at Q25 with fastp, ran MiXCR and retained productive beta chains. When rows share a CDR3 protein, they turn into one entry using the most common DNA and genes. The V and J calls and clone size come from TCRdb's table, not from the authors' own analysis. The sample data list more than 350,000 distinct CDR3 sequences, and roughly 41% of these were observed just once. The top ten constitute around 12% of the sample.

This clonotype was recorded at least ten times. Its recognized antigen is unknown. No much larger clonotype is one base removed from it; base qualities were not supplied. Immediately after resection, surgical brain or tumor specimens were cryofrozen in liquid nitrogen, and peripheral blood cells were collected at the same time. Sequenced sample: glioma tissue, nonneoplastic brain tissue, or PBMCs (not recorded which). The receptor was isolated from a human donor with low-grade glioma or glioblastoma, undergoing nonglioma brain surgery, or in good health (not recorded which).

The CDR3 corresponds to CASSYAGAGRSGSTDTQYF. The DNA sequence reads TGTGCCAGCAGTTATGCTGGGGCGGGAAGAAGTGGGAGCACAGATACGCAGTATTTT. Here the chain combines TRBV6-2 or TRBV6-3 and TRBJ2-3; a weak D assignment points to TRBD2 (6 bases agree). V drops 3 bases and J drops 0 bases, leaving 22 bases in between. The CDR3 runs 19 residues from the cysteine to the phenylalanine. The sequence is cut down to CDR3 DNA, 57 bases in frame from base 1. CDR1 and CDR2 are drawn from the germline V gene: MNHEY, SVGEGT.